This entry concerns a single T cell receptor beta chain. It was 200 to 250 ng DNA, 28,000 or so T cell genomes, that sorted-subset replicate PCRs used. Method: immunoSEQ multiplex PCR; TCRdb's copy keeps in-frame clones and lacks some. The sample gives around 510,000 clones, about 96% of which show up once; about 0.064% is in the top ten. The sample belongs to a study of shared clonotypes between healthy human individuals. Study as a whole: Researchers drew samples from two women and a few men aged 18 to 49.

Sequenced input: naive CD4+ T cells sorted from blood. Described subset: CD45RA+ positively selected. The TCR was taken from a woman aged 25 to 39 in good health.

The CDR3 reads CASSFDASGYEQYF. CDR3 DNA: TGTGCCAGCAGCTTTGATGCTAGCGGTTACGAGCAGTACTTC. This chain links TRBV11-2 with TRBJ2-7; TRBD2 agrees at 7 bases. The germline V gene encodes CDR1 SGHAT and CDR2 FQNNGV. CDR3 length: 14 amino acids. V lost 3 bases, J lost 4 bases, and 6 bases stayed unmatched.